This T cell receptor (beta chain) was sequenced in a study of blood T cell repertoires in COVID-19. Seattle's cohort entered during active infection and was followed longitudinally. This clone was observed a single time. In germline, CDR1 is SGHDT, CDR2 YYEEEE. V was trimmed by 3 bases and J by 3 bases, leaving 11 bases between them. This CDR3 region has 14 residues. TCRdb's table, derived via immunoSEQ multiplex PCR, lists solely in-frame clones and lacks some. The sample comprises roughly 140,000 clones, 70% to 90% of which are singletons, and 8% rests with the top ten. The specimen was peripheral blood. The TCR sequence derives from a woman aged 55-69 years with COVID-19, enrolled during active disease. The chain uses TRBV5-6 and TRBJ2-3; D is possibly TRBD1 (6 bases). CDR3 sequence: CASSWVRGTDTQYF. CDR3 DNA sequence: TGTGCCAGCAGCTGGGTCAGGGGAACAGATACGCAGTATTTT.